These 23 T cell receptor beta chains share one sample of origin, sequenced in a study of identical twins. TCRdb processed the 5' RACE reads anew with MiXCR; each CDR3 protein has one entry. The sample has hundreds of thousands of distinct CDR3 sequences; about 9.4% are singletons. The same data also went into a second study, on yellow fever vaccine responses in identical twins.

Sequencing was done on a sample of PBMCs. These receptor sequences come from a woman aged 18-29 years in good health.

The CDR3 here is CASTQRAGELFF. The CDR3 nucleotides read TGTGCCAGCACCCAGAGGGCCGGGGAGCTGTTTTTT. The chain is built from TRBV3-1 and TRBJ2-2, with D possibly being TRBD2 (5 bases). There are 12 residues in the CDR3. CDR1 is LGHDT, CDR2 YNNKEL, per germline (reference sequence). V lost 7 bases to trimming and J lost 6 bases, with 9 bases between them.

The chain employs TRBV19 and TRBJ2-7; the match to TRBD2 covers 7 bases. There are 15 residues in the CDR3. Germline loops: CDR1 LNHDA, CDR2 SQIVND (reference sequence). After removal of 4 bases from V and 4 bases from J, the junction contained 10 bases not matched to a gene. The CDR3 sequence: CASSNPGEGWYEQYF. CDR3 DNA: TGTGCCAGTAGTAACCCCGGGGAGGGGTGGTACGAGCAGTACTTC.

The chain couples TRBV10-2 to TRBJ2-1; either TRBD1 or TRBD2 may fit D (5 bases each). Germline V gene data show CDR1 as WSHSY and CDR2 as SAAADI. The V end was cut by 5 bases, the J end by 9 bases, with 11 bases between. This CDR3 is 12 amino acids long. The CDR3 loop is CASSRAGGEQFF. The CDR3 region has the DNA TGCGCCAGCAGTCGAGCTGGGGGTGAGCAGTTCTTC.

This clonotype was found many times. The V and J genes are TRBV6-2 or TRBV6-3 and TRBJ1-1, with D unresolved. The V and J ends lost 7 bases and 0 bases respectively, with 3 bases between them. There are 11 residues in the CDR3. Germline values: CDR1 MNHEY, CDR2 SVGEGT. Here the CDR3 reads CASKLNTEAFF. CDR3 bases: TGTGCCAGCAAACTGAACACTGAAGCTTTCTTT.

This clonotype has only a few counts. V and J are TRBV7-2 and TRBJ2-5, with unresolved D. The CDR3 has 15 amino acids. The V end lost 5 bases, the J end lost 0 bases, and 13 bases lay between the germline ends. Germline-derived CDR1 and CDR2 are SGHTA and FQGNSA. The CDR3 nucleotides read TGTGCCAGCAGCCTCCGGTTGGGGAACCAAGAGACCCAGTACTTC. Encoded protein: CASSLRLGNQETQYF.

The chain combines TRBV4-2 with TRBJ2-1; 8 bases are a match to TRBD2. Germline CDR1 and CDR2: LGHNA and YNFKEQ. The CDR3 contains 21 residues. V was pared by 0 bases and J by 0 bases, with 16 bases of the junction left unmatched. This CDR3 reads CASSQDGPRGGLVSSYNEQFF. The CDR3 region has the DNA TGTGCCAGCAGCCAAGATGGCCCTCGGGGGGGGCTTGTTAGCTCCTACAATGAGCAGTTCTTC.

This clonotype was found a few times. This chain joins TRBV4-3 and TRBJ2-1; D is unresolved. Between the trimmed V and J ends, which lost 3 bases and 1 base, there was a span of 7 bases. Germline assignment: CDR1 LGHNA and CDR2 YSLEER. This CDR3 contains 14 residues. For the CDR3, the DNA is TGCGCCAGCAGCCACCGACTTTCCTACAATGAGCAGTTCTTC. Encoded protein: CASSHRLSYNEQFF.

This clonotype was observed a handful of times. This chain uses TRBV12-3 or TRBV12-4 with TRBJ2-1, with 8 bases aligning to TRBD2. The V gene end was trimmed by 5 bases and the J gene end by 7 bases; junction bases not matched to a gene: 10. The CDR3 has 15 residues. The CDR3 loop is CASSPGRGYGNEQFF. CDR3 coding DNA: TGTGCCAGCAGTCCCGGGAGGGGGTATGGAAATGAGCAGTTCTTC.

This clonotype was counted at least ten times. The chain combines TRBV7-2 with TRBJ1-2; the D is unclear. The CDR3 covers 11 residues. Germline values: CDR1 SGHTA, CDR2 FQGNSA. V was clipped by 3 bases and J by 3 bases, with 2 bases between them. The DNA of the CDR3 is TGTGCCAGCAGCTTCGACTATGGCTACACCTTC. Translating it yields CASSFDYGYTF.

CDR3 DNA sequence: TGTGCCAGCACTCAGAACAATGAGCAGTTCTTC. It codes for CASTQNNEQFF. The V and J genes are TRBV2 and TRBJ2-1; no firm D call. V dropped 7 bases and J dropped 5 bases, with 6 bases sitting between them. The CDR3 contains 11 residues. CDR1 and CDR2 from the germline V gene are SNHLY and FYNNEI.

This chain uses TRBV5-1 with TRBJ2-7, with 7 bases aligning to TRBD2. This CDR3 is built from 15 residues. V dropped 6 bases and J dropped 1; count of bases not matched to a gene: 10. Germline V lookup: CDR1 SGHRS, CDR2 YFSETQ. CDR3 residues: CASTPGGLASYEQYF. CDR3 nucleotides: TGCGCCAGCACCCCGGGGGGTTTAGCATCCTACGAGCAGTACTTC.

This clonotype was observed a few times. This chain joins TRBV11-2 and TRBJ2-3; 13 nucleotides match TRBD2. CDR3 length equals 21 residues. Germline CDR1 SGHAT, CDR2 FQNNGV. After removal of 1 base from V and 1 base from J, the junction contained 14 bases not matched to a gene. The DNA for the CDR3 is TGTGCCAGCAGCTTAGGGGACGGACTAGCGGGAGAGTGGCTCGGCACAGATACGCAGTATTTT. Translated: CASSLGDGLAGEWLGTDTQYF.

Ten or more counts support this clonotype. The chain uses TRBV24-1 and TRBJ1-4, with TRBD1 as a possible D gene (5 bases). Per the germline V gene, CDR1 is KGHDR and CDR2 is SFDVKD. This CDR3 has 17 residues. The ends were cut back, 2 bases at V and 7 bases at J, with 19 bases in the middle. CDR3 DNA: TGTGCCACCAGTGATTCTACCGGCGGGGCGAGGAGTGAAAAACTGTTTTTT. Amino acid sequence: CATSDSTGGARSEKLFF.

The sample holds many counts of this clonotype. The chain has TRBV29-1 and TRBJ2-1; unclear D gene. Germline CDR1 SQVTM, CDR2 ANQGSEA. The CDR3 runs to 12 residues. Deletions cut 3 bases from V and 1 base from J, with 4 bases between. This CDR3 reads CSVDGSYNEQFF. The CDR3 DNA sequence: TGCAGCGTTGACGGATCCTACAATGAGCAGTTCTTC.

This rearrangement joins TRBV6-1 to TRBJ2-6; D is unresolved. The ends were cut back, 9 bases at V and 4 bases at J, with 10 bases in the middle. There are 13 residues in the CDR3. Germline CDR1 MNHNS, CDR2 SASEGT. CDR3 sequence reads: CASRTAGANVLTF. The CDR3 bases are TGTGCCAGTCGGACCGCGGGGGCCAACGTCCTGACTTTC.

The rearrangement links TRBV20-1 to TRBJ1-5; the D gene is possibly TRBD1 (5 bases). The CDR3 spans 14 residues. The ends were cut back, 2 bases at V and 6 bases at J, with 14 bases in the middle. In germline, CDR1 is DFQATT, CDR2 SNEGSKA (reference sequence). CDR3 region: CSARRDSGSQPQHF. The CDR3 DNA sequence: TGCAGTGCTAGACGGGACTCCGGGAGTCAGCCCCAGCATTTT.

V gene TRBV5-1 combines with J gene TRBJ2-7; 8 nucleotides line up with TRBD1. The CDR3 loop spans 14 amino acids. V lost 4 bases, J lost 3 bases, and 6 bases stayed unmatched. CDR1 and CDR2 from the germline V gene are SGHRS and YFSETQ. CDR3 sequence reads: CASSQQDRDYEQYF. The CDR3 DNA reads as TGCGCCAGCAGCCAACAGGACAGGGACTACGAGCAGTACTTC.

This clonotype was detected ten times or more. The rearrangement links TRBV20-1 to TRBJ2-7; 12 bases align to TRBD2. CDR1 and CDR2 from the germline V gene are DFQATT and SNEGSKA (reference sequence). This CDR3 region has 14 residues. V dropped 3 bases and J dropped 3; count of bases not matched to a gene: 3. The CDR3 region has the DNA TGCAGTGCTAGGGGGACTAGCGGGTACTACGAGCAGTACTTC. Protein sequence: CSARGTSGYYEQYF.

The genes are TRBV3-1 and TRBJ1-1, with D unclear. The V gene lost 1 base and the J gene lost 8 bases, with 14 bases spanning the gap. Germline CDR1 LGHDT, CDR2 YNNKEL (reference sequence). CDR3 length: 14 amino acids. For the CDR3, the DNA is TGTGCCAGCAGCCAAGTAGTATCCCTGGGGGAAGCTTTCTTT. It translates to CASSQVVSLGEAFF.

This clonotype occurred a few times. The J gene is TRBJ2-3, the V gene TRBV20-1; D gene uncertain. Germline CDR1 and CDR2: DFQATT and SNEGSKA (reference sequence). There are 14 residues in the CDR3. V lost 6 bases, J lost 0 bases, and 13 bases lay in between. In nucleotides, the CDR3 is TGCAGTGCCCGACCTGGATTTAGCACAGATACGCAGTATTTT. This encodes CSARPGFSTDTQYF.

This clonotype appeared many times. The chain employs TRBV7-9 and TRBJ2-3; tentatively, D is TRBD1 (5 bases). Germline loops: CDR1 SEHNR, CDR2 FQNEAQ (reference sequence). V was shortened by 3 bases and J by 3 bases, with 13 bases between the two germline ends. CDR3 size: 15 residues. CDR3 bases: TGTGCCAGCAGCTTTCAGGGTGAAGGGACAGATACGCAGTATTTT. It yields the protein CASSFQGEGTDTQYF.

This chain links TRBV28 with TRBJ1-1; D is possibly TRBD1 (5 bases). The CDR3 length is 16 residues. Germline V gene sequence: CDR1 MDHEN, CDR2 SYDVKM. Trimming removed 5 bases at V and 0 bases at J, with 16 bases between. CDR3 region: CASSPPLTGLNTEAFF. For the CDR3, the DNA is TGTGCCAGCAGTCCCCCTCTAACAGGATTGAACACTGAAGCTTTCTTT.

This clonotype came up many times. The rearrangement joins TRBV29-1 to TRBJ2-3; 9 bases are a match to TRBD1. After removal of 7 bases from V and 6 bases from J, the junction contained 11 bases not matched to a gene. The V gene's germline CDR1 is SQVTM and CDR2 ANQGSEA. CDR3 length: 14 amino acids. CDR3 DNA sequence: TGCAGCGCGGGTTTGACAGGGGGACAGGATACGCAGTATTTT. This sequence encodes CSAGLTGGQDTQYF.